The source of this T cell receptor beta chain is a study of cytomegalovirus exposure and HLA in healthy donors. The study, taken as a whole, reports: The study designated 150 or so TCR beta chains cytomegalovirus-associated.

Comment on this clone: What it binds is unknown.

Use of 60 Vbeta and 13 Jbeta primers characterized the PCR. The method was immunoSEQ multiplex PCR; TCRdb's version includes in-frame clones alone and lacks a portion of them. The sample has some 130,000 clones, about three quarters seen once; the top ten hold about 2.7%. Material for sequencing was PBMCs. The source is an older woman in good health and CMV-seropositive.

Written as DNA, the CDR3 is TGTGCCAGCAGCTTAGTAAGCCAAGCCGGGGAGCAGTTCTTC. This translates into CASSLVSQAGEQFF. This sequence joins TRBV11-3 and TRBJ2-1; no clear D gene. Germline V gene lookup returns CDR1 SGHNT and CDR2 YENEEA. With 1 base removed from V and 10 bases from J, the gap between germline ends came to 14 bases. The CDR3 sequence is 14 residues long.